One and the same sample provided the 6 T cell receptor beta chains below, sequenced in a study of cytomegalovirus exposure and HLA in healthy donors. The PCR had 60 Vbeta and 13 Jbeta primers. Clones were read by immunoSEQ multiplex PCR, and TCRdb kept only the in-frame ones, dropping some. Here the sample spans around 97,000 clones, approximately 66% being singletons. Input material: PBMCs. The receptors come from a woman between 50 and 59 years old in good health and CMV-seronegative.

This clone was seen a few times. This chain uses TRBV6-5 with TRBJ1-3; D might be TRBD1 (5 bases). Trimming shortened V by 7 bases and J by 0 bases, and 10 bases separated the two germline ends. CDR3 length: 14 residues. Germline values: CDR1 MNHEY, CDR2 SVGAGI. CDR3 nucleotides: TGTGCCAGCAAGGACACCCGCTCTGGAAACACCATATATTTT. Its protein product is CASKDTRSGNTIYF.

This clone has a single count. CDR3 residues: CAWRPFRGEQYF. CDR3 sequence (DNA): TGTGCCTGGAGACCCTTTAGAGGCGAGCAGTACTTC. The genes are TRBV30 and TRBJ2-7; D is uncertain. The germline V gene has CDR1 GTSNPN and CDR2 SVGIG (reference sequence). The CDR3 runs 12 residues. V dropped 3 bases and J dropped 6 bases, with 12 bases sitting between them.

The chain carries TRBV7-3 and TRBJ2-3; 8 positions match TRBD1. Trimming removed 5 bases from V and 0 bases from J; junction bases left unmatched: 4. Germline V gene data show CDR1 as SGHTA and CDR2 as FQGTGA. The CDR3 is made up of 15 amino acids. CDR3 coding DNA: TGTGCCAGCAGCGGACAGGGCTTTAGCACAGATACGCAGTATTTT. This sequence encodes CASSGQGFSTDTQYF.

The CDR3 coding sequence is TGTGCCAGCAGCTTGGCCCGAGGGAACTATGGCTACACCTTC. It yields the protein CASSLARGNYGYTF. The J gene is TRBJ1-2, the V gene TRBV5-5, with no clear D. Germline V gene data show CDR1 as SGHKS and CDR2 as YYEKEE (reference sequence). With 0 bases removed from V and 2 bases from J, the gap between germline ends came to 8 bases. CDR3 size: 14 residues.

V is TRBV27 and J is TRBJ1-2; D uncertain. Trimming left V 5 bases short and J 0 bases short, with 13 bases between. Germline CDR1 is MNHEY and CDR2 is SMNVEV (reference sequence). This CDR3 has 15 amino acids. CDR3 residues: CASSVSSGSNYGYTF. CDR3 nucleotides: TGTGCCAGCAGTGTCTCCAGCGGATCTAACTATGGCTACACCTTC.

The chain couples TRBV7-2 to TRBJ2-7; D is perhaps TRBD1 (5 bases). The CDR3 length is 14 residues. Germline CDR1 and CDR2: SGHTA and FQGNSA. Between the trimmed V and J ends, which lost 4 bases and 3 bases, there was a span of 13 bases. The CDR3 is CASSSRAVLYEQYF. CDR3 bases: TGTGCCAGCAGCTCCAGGGCTGTACTCTACGAGCAGTACTTC. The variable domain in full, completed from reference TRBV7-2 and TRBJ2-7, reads GAGVSQSPSNKVTEKGKDVELRCDPISGHTALYWYRQSLGQGLEFLIYFQGNSAPDKSGLPSDRFSAERTGGSVSTLTIQRTQQEDSAVYLCASSSRAVLYEQYFGPGTRLTVT.